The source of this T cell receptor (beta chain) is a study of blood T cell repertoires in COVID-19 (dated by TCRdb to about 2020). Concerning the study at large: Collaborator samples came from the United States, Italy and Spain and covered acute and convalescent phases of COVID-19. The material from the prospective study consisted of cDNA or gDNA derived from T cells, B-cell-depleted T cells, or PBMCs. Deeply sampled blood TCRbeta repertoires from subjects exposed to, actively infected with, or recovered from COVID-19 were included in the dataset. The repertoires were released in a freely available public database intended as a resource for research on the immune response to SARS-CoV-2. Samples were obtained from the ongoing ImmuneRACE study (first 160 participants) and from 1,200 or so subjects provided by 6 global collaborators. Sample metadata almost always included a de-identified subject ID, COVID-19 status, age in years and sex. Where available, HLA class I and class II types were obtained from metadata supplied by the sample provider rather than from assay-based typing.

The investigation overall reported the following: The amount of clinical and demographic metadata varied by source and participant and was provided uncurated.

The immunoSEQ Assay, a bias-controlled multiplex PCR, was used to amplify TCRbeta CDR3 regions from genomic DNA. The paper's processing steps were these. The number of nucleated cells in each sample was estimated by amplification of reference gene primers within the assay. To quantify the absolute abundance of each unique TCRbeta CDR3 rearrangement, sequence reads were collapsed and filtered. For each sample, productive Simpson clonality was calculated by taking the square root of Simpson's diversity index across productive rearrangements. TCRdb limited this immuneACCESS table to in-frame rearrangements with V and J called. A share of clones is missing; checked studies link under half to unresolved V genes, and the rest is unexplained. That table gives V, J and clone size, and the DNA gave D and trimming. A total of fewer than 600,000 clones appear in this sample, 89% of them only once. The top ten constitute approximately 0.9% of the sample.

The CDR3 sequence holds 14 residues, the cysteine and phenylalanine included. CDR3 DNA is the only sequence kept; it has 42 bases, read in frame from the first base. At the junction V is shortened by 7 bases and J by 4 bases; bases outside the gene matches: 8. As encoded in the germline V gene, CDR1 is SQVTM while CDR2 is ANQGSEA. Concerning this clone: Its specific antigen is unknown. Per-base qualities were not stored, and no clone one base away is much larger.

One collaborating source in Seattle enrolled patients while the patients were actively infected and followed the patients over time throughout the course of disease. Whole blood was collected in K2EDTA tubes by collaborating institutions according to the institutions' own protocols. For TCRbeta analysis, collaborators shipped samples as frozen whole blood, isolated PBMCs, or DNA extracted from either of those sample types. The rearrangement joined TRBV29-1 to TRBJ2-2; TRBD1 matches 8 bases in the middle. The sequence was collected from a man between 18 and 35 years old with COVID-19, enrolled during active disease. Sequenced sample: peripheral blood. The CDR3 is CSAYRGSLTGELFF. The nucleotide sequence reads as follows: TGCAGCGCCTACAGGGGGTCCCTCACCGGGGAGCTGTTTTTT.